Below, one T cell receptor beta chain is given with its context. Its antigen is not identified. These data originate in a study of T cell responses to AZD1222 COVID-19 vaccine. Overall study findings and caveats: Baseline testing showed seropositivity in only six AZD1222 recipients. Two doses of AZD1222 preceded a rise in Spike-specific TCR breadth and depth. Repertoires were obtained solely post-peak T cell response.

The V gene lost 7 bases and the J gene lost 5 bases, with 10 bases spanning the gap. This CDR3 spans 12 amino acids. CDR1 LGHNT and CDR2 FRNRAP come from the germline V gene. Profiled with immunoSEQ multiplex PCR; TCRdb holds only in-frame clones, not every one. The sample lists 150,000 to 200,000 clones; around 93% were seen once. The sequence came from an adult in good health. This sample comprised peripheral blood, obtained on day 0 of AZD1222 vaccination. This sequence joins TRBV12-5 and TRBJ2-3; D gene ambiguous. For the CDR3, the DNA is TGTGCTAGTGCCAACGTTGGAGATACGCAGTATTTT. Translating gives CASANVGDTQYF. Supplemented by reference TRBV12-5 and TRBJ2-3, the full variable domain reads DARVTQTPRHKVTEMGQEVTMRCQPILGHNTVFWYRQTMMQGLELLAYFRNRAPLDDSGMPKDRFSAEMPDATLATLKIQPSEPRDSAVYFCASANVGDTQYFGPGTRLTVL.